The source of this TCR beta chain is a study of PD-L1 blockade in urothelial cancer. As for the study in general: In the patient group, most of the 29 were males with bladder-origin urothelial cancer.

The time point denotes: pretreatment peripheral blood. The CDR3 loop spans 17 amino acids. Data came from immunoSEQ multiplex PCR; TCRdb stores just in-frame clones and leaves some out. The sample shows 65,000 to 80,000 clones, about nine tenths of them seen only once. This clonotype was sampled from a man in his sixties or seventies with urothelial cancer. Sequences were derived from PBMCs, sampled around atezolizumab (anti-PD-L1) treatment. The rearrangement links TRBV1 to TRBJ2-1; the table's TRBD2 call for D was not verified on the DNA. TRBV1 is given as a pseudogene. This CDR3 is CTSSQALGLAAYNEQFF. The CDR3 DNA reads TGCACCAGCAGCCAAGCATTGGGACTAGCGGCTTACAATGAGCAGTTCTTC.